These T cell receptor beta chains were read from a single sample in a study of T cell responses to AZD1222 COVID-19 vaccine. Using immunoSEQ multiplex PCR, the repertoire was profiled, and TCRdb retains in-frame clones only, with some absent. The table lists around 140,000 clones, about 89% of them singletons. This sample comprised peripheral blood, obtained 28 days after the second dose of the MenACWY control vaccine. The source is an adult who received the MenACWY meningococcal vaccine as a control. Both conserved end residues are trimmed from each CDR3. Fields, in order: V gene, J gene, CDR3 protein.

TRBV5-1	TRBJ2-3	ASSLVSPLASHTDTQY
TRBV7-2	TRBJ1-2	ASSPQGWVNGYT
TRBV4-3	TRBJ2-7	ASSQIRDERAQY
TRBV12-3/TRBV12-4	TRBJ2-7	ASTIGTVHEQY
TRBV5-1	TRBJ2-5	ASSATLFVQETQY
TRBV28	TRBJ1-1	ASSLAVKNTEAF
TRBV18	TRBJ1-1	ASSREENTEAF
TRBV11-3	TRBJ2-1	ASSFGTSGGDLEEQF
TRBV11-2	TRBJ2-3	ASSLGALAGVTDTQY
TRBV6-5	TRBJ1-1	ASSYSWTANTEAF
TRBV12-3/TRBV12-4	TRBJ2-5	ASRSQGRETQY
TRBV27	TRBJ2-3	ASSASSGSTTDTQY
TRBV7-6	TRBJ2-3	ASSLAPGDTDTQY
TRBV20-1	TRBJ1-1	SASARQGQPWNTEAF
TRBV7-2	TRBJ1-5	ASSLIPGPNQPQH
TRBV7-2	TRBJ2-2	ASSLGPRGGNTGELF
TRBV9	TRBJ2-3	ASTAYEGGTDTQY
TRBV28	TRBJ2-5	ASRRAADPQETQY
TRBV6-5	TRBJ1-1	ASRRGVMNTEAF
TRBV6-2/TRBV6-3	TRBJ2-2	ASSFGGSPTGELF
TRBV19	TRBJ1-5	ASSLTGSNQPQH
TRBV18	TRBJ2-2	ASSPSGTGVAGELF
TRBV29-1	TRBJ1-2	SARQGYGYT
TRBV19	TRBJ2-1	ASSVNRNNEQF
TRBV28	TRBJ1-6	ASSPRGSYNSPLH
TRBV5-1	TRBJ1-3	ASSLASSGGAWIGNTIY
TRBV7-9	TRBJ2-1	ASSLVSGSGWYNEQF
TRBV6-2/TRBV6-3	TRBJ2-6	ASSWGGSGANVLT
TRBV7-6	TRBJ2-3	ASSLAVTYTDTQY
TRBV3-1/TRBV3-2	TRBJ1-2	ASSQGRQGYT
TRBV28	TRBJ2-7	ASSLDNRDSY
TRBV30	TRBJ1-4	AWSVGQGASNEKLF
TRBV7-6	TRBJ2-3	ASRRGGAGTDTQY
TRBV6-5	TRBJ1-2	ASSPTGTIYGYT
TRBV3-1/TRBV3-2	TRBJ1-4	ASSQRTARSEKLF
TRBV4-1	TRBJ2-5	ASSPGQATSQETQY
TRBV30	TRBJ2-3	ASQRLADTQY
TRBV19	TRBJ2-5	ASTLGRGLAGETQY
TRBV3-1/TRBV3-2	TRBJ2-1	ASSQDLIANEQF
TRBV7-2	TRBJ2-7	ASSLGVGGTYEQY
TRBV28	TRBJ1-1	ASSLSTMNTEAF
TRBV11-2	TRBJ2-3	ASSVADTQY
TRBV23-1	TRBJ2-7	ASLPGGGRPSYEQY
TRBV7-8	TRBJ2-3	ASSLDPDRVPDTQY
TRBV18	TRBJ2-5	ASSPQETQY
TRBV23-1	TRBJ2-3	ASSQGGGGLPDTQY
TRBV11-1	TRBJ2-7	ASSPIGESSYEQY
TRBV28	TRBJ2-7	ASSPIGQPRSGYEQY
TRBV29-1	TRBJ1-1	SAGVQNTEAF
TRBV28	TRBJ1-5	ASALAGRNQPQH
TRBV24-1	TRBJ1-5	ATGVGGTGSNQPQH
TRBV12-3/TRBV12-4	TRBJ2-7	ASSLQQGAEQY
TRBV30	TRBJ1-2	AWKGQDDYGYT
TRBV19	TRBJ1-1	ASIKGGKGAITEAF
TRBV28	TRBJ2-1	ASSGLAGRKDEQF
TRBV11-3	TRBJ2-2	ASSFTSGSPGELF
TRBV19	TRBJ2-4	ASKTTDLNIQY
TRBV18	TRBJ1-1	ASSPLEQGLNTEAF
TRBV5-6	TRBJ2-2	ASSPGLANTGELF
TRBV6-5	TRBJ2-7	ATQSDRGYEQY